These T cell receptor beta chains were read from a single sample in a study of beta chain features in type 1 diabetes. Profiling relied on immunoSEQ multiplex PCR, and the TCRdb table lists in-frame clones only, not all of them. This table has about 330,000 clones, 9.5% to 12% appearing once. Material: naive CD4+ T cells from blood. The receptors were gathered from a woman younger than 45 in good health. The CDR3 runs from the conserved cysteine through the conserved F or W. D genes are given only for firm matches. Rows may omit the clone size; those that give it use once, few, many or a size class.

V gene	J gene	D gene	clone size	CDR3 protein	CDR3 DNA
TRBV5-4	TRBJ1-4	.	.	CASSLVEGGKLFF	TGTGCCAGCAGCTTGGTGGAGGGTGGAAAACTGTTTTTT
TRBV4-3	TRBJ2-5	TRBD2	.	CASSQDITSGRRTQYF	TGCGCCAGCAGCCAAGATATCACTAGCGGGAGGCGGACCCAGTACTTC
TRBV6-5	TRBJ2-3	.	.	CASSPPGLGPDTQYF	TGTGCCAGCAGCCCCCCGGGGTTGGGCCCAGATACGCAGTATTTT
TRBV7-9	TRBJ2-5	.	.	CASSFGVAETQYF	TGTGCCAGCAGCTTCGGAGTGGCAGAGACCCAGTACTTC
TRBV7-2	TRBJ2-1	TRBD2	.	CASSSGLVDNEQFF	TGTGCCAGCAGCTCGGGACTAGTCGACAATGAGCAGTTCTTC
TRBV7-2	TRBJ2-3	TRBD2	.	CASSLPSGSTDTQYF	TGTGCCAGCAGCCTCCCTAGCGGGAGTACAGATACGCAGTATTTT
TRBV9	TRBJ2-5	.	few	CASSASGETQYF	TGTGCCAGCAGCGCCTCAGGGGAGACCCAGTACTTC
TRBV6-5	TRBJ1-2	TRBD1	.	CASRRAGTGERGYTF	TGTGCCAGCAGACGAGCCGGGACAGGGGAGAGAGGCTACACCTTC
TRBV10-3	TRBJ2-7	.	few	CAISEGLQIEQYF	TGTGCCATCAGTGAGGGGCTGCAGATCGAGCAGTACTTC
TRBV5-6	TRBJ2-3	.	.	CASSLVGADRLSDTQYF	TGTGCCAGCAGCTTGGTGGGAGCGGATAGGTTATCTGATACGCAGTATTTT
TRBV30	TRBJ1-3	.	.	CAREDAGSGNTIYF	TGTGCCCGGGAGGACGCTGGCTCTGGAAACACCATATATTTT
TRBV30	TRBJ1-5	.	.	CAWSLAGNQPQHF	TGTGCCTGGAGCCTGGCGGGTAATCAGCCCCAGCATTTT
TRBV6-6	TRBJ2-7	.	few	CASSYSNYEQYF	TGTGCCAGCAGTTATTCTAACTACGAGCAGTACTTC
TRBV4-2	TRBJ2-3	TRBD2	.	CASSQEEGSGRTDTQYF	TGTGCCAGCAGCCAAGAAGAGGGTAGCGGGAGGACAGATACGCAGTATTTT
TRBV28	TRBJ2-6	TRBD2	.	CASSGGLVGANVLTF	TGTGCCAGCAGTGGGGGACTAGTTGGGGCCAACGTCCTGACTTTC
TRBV7-9	TRBJ2-4	TRBD1	.	CASSWTGELAKNIQYF	TGTGCCAGCAGTTGGACAGGTGAACTAGCCAAAAACATTCAGTACTTC